This T cell receptor beta chain derives from a study of beta chain features in type 1 diabetes. CDR3 length: 15 amino acids. Germline values: CDR1 MNHEY, CDR2 SVGAGI. The germline V and J ends were trimmed by 8 bases and 4 bases, with 20 bases remaining between them. The study reverse transcribed the entire isolated RNA, so it sequenced expressed TCRB transcripts. The method was immunoSEQ multiplex PCR; TCRdb's version includes in-frame clones alone and lacks a portion of them. Found here are roughly 140,000 clones, approximately 12% of them singletons; the top ten hold about 1.9%. Remarks on this clone: Antigen specificity is unknown.

Study observations and caveats: Patients' naive, central memory and Treg TCRB repertoires seemed closer to one another than those of healthy donors.

The chain uses TRBV6-5 and TRBJ2-5, with D tentatively TRBD2 (5 bases). The source material was central memory CD4+ T cells from blood. The source of this sequence is a man aged 18 to 29 in good health. The CDR3, as DNA: TGTGCCAGCTCAACCGGGATCCCAACCAGAGAGACCCAGTACTTC. It is translated as CASSTGIPTRETQYF.